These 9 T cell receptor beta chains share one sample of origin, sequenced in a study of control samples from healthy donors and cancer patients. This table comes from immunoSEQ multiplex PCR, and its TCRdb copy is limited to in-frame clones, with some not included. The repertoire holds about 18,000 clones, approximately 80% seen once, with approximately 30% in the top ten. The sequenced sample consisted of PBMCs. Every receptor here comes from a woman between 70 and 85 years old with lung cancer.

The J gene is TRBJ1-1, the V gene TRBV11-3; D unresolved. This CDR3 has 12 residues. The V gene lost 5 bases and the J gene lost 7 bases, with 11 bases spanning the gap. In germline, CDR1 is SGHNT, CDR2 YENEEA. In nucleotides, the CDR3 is TGTGCCAGCAGCCAGGACGGGGTTGAAGCTTTCTTT. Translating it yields CASSQDGVEAFF.

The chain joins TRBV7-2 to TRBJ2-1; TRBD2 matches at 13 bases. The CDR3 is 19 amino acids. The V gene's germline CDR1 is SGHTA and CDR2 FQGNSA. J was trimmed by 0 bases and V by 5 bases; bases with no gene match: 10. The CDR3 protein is CASSRRGLAGLSSYNEQFF. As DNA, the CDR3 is TGTGCCAGCAGCCGGAGGGGACTAGCGGGACTGAGCTCCTACAATGAGCAGTTCTTC.

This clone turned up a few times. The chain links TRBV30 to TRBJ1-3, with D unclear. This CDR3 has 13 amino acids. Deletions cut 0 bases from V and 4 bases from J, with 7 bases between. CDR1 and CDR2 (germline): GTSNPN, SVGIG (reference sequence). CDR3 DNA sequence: TGTGCCTGGAGTGTAGCGGGAGGAAACACCATATATTTT. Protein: CAWSVAGGNTIYF.

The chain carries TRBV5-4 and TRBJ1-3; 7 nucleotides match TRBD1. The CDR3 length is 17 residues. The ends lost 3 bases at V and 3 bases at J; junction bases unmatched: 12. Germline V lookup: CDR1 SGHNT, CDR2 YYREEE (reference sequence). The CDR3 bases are TGTGCCAGCAGCTGGGAGGGGGCACTGGCGTTTGGAAACACCATATATTTT. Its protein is CASSWEGALAFGNTIYF.

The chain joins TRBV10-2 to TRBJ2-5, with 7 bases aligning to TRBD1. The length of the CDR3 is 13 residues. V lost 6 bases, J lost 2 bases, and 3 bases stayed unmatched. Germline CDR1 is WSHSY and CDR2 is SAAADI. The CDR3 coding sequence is TGCGCCAGCAGGGTGACAGGGCAAGAGACCCAGTACTTC. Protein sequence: CASRVTGQETQYF.

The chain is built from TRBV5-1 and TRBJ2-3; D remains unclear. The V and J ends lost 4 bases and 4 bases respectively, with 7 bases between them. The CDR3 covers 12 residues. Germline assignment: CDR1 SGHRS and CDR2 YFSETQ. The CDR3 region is CASSRSADTQYF. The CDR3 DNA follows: TGCGCCAGCAGCCGGTCGGCAGATACGCAGTATTTT.

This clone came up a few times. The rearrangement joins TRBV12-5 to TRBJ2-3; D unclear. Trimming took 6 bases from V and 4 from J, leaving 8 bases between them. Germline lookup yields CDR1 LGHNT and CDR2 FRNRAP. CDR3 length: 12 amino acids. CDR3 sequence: CASGSGSDTQYF. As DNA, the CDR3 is TGTGCTAGTGGCTCCGGCTCAGATACGCAGTATTTT.

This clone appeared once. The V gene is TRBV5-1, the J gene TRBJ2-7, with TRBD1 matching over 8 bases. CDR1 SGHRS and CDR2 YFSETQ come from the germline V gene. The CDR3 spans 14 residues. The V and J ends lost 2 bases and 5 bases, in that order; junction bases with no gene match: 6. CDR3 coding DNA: TGCGCCAGCAGCTTTGGGACAGGAATGGACGAGCAGTACTTC. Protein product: CASSFGTGMDEQYF.

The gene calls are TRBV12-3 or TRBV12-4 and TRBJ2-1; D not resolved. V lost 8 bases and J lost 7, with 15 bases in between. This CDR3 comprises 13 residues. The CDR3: CASQGPLRNEQFF. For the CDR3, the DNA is TGTGCCAGCCAAGGACCGCTGAGAAATGAGCAGTTCTTC.